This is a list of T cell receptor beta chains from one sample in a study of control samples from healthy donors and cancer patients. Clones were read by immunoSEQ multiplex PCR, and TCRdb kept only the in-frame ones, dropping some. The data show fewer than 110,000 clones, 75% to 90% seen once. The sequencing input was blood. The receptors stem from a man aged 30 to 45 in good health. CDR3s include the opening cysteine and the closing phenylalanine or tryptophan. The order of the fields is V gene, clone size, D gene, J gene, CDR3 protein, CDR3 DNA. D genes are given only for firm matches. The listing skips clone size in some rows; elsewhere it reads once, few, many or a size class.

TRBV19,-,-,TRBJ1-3,CASSISSLSGNTIYF,TGTGCCAGTAGTATTTCCAGCCTCTCTGGAAACACCATATATTTT
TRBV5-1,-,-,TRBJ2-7,CASSLHGSEQYF,TGCGCCAGCAGCTTGCACGGCAGCGAGCAGTACTTC
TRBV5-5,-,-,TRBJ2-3,CASSGDIGDTQYF,TGTGCCAGCAGCGGGGACATCGGAGATACGCAGTATTTT
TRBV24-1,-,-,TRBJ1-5,CATSDSSGSTQPQHF,TGTGCCACCAGTGATTCTTCAGGGAGTACCCAGCCCCAGCATTTT
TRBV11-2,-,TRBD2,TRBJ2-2,CASSFLNSGGPGELFF,TGTGCCAGCAGCTTTTTAAATAGCGGGGGGCCCGGGGAGCTGTTTTTT
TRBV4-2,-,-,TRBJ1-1,CASRLRGATEAFF,TGTGCCAGCCGTCTCCGGGGGGCCACTGAAGCTTTCTTT
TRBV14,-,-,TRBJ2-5,CASSQGGTWGETQYF,TGTGCCAGCAGCCAAGGGGGGACCTGGGGTGAGACCCAGTACTTC
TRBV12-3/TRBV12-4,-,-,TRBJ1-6,CASSLNGASPLHF,TGTGCCAGCAGTTTAAATGGGGCTTCACCCCTCCACTTT
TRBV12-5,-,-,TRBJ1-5,CASARGIGVYSNQPQHF,TGTGCTAGTGCCCGTGGAATAGGGGTTTATAGCAATCAGCCCCAGCATTTT
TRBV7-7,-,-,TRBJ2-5,CASSLEGGSGTQYF,TGTGCCAGCAGCTTAGAGGGGGGTTCGGGAACCCAGTACTTC
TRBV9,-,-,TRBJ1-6,CASSSGTVYSPLHF,TGTGCCAGCAGCTCCGGGACGGTATATTCACCCCTCCACTTT
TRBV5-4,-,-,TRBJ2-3,CASSRVGGFTDTQYF,TGTGCCAGCAGCCGTGTTGGAGGATTCACAGATACGCAGTATTTT
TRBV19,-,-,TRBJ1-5,CASSADGQNSNQPQHF,TGTGCCAGTAGCGCCGACGGACAGAATAGCAATCAGCCCCAGCATTTT
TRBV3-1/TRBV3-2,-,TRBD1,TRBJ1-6,CASSQTGESPLHF,TGTGCCAGCAGCCAGACAGGGGAATCACCCCTCCACTTT
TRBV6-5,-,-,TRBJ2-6,CASRIGYSGANVLTF,TGTGCCAGCAGAATAGGGTACTCTGGGGCCAACGTCCTGACTTTC
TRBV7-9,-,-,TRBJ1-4,CASSGTGTSTNEKLFF,TGTGCCAGCAGCGGGACCGGGACAAGTACTAATGAAAAACTGTTTTTT
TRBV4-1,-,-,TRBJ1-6,CASSFQGGNSPLHF,TGCGCCAGCAGCTTTCAGGGAGGAAATTCACCCCTCCACTTT
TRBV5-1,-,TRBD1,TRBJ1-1,CASSQRTGAGTEAFF,TGCGCCAGCAGCCAGAGGACAGGGGCGGGCACTGAAGCTTTCTTT
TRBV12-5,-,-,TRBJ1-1,CASGLVSGYTEAFF,TGTGCTAGTGGTTTGGTGTCCGGATACACTGAAGCTTTCTTT
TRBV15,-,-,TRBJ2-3,CATSRGGESDTQYF,TGTGCCACCAGCAGAGGGGGGGAGTCAGATACGCAGTATTTT
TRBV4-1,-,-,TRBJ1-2,CASSQEVIVGGYTF,TGCGCCAGCAGCCAAGAGGTGATTGTGGGTGGCTACACCTTC
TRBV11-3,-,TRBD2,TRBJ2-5,CASSLGLAGDGETQYF,TGTGCCAGCAGCTTAGGACTAGCGGGGGACGGGGAGACCCAGTACTTC
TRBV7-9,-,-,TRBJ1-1,CASLLRADTEAFF,TGTGCCAGCTTACTTAGGGCGGACACTGAAGCTTTCTTT
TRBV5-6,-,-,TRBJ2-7,CASSWTPDYEQYF,TGTGCCAGCAGCTGGACTCCTGACTACGAGCAGTACTTC
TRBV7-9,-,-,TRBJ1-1,CASSLQEDTEAFF,TGTGCCAGCAGCTTACAGGAGGACACTGAAGCTTTCTTT
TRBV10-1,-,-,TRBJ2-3,CASNRGLDTDTQYF,TGCGCCAGCAATCGCGGGTTGGACACAGATACGCAGTATTTT
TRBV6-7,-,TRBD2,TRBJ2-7,CASKTRTSGTSYEQYF,TGTGCCAGCAAAACGAGGACTAGCGGGACTTCCTACGAGCAGTACTTC
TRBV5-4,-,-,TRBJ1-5,CASSLEGLGQPQHF,TGTGCCAGCAGCTTGGAAGGGTTGGGTCAGCCCCAGCATTTT
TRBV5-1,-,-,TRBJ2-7,CASMLRGGSEQYF,TGCGCCAGCATGTTAAGGGGCGGATCCGAGCAGTACTTC
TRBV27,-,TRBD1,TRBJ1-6,CASSPTTGGSSPLHF,TGTGCCAGCAGTCCAACGACAGGGGGCAGTTCACCCCTCCACTTT
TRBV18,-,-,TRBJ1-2,CASSPLRSPINSAKSYGYTF,TGTGCCAGCTCACCACTCAGGAGCCCCATAAATTCGGCCAAAAGCTATGGCTACACCTTC
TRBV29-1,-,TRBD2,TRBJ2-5,CSVASGGFLGAQYF,TGCAGCGTTGCGAGCGGGGGGTTTTTAGGGGCCCAGTACTTC
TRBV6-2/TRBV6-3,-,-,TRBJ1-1,CASSWSRNTEAFF,TGTGCCAGCAGTTGGTCTAGGAACACTGAAGCTTTCTTT
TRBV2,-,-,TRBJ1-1,CASSEQGTEAFF,TGTGCCAGCAGTGAACAGGGAACTGAAGCTTTCTTT
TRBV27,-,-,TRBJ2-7,CASGGSSYEQYF,TGTGCCAGTGGGGGGAGCTCCTACGAGCAGTACTTC
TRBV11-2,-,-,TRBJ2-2,CASSLAVGGIGTGELFF,TGTGCCAGCAGCTTAGCGGTTGGGGGGATTGGCACCGGGGAGCTGTTTTTT
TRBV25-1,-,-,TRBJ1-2,CASNLRRYGYTF,TGTGCCAGCAACCTCCGACGCTATGGCTACACCTTC
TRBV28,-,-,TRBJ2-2,CASSSPGRGGELFF,TGTGCCAGCAGTTCTCCGGGAAGGGGCGGGGAGCTGTTTTTT
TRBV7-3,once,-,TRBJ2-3,CASSRGGQSDTQYF,TGTGCCAGCAGCCGAGGGGGGCAGTCAGATACGCAGTATTTT
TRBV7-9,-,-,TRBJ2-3,CASSLLGVDTQYF,TGTGCCAGCAGCTTACTGGGTGTAGATACGCAGTATTTT
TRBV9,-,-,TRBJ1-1,CASRAGLNTEAFF,TGTGCCAGCAGAGCAGGGCTGAACACTGAAGCTTTCTTT
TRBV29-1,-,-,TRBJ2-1,CSGGDTAYNEQFF,TGCAGCGGCGGGGACACAGCCTACAATGAGCAGTTCTTC
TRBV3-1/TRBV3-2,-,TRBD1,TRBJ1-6,CASRPGTDNSPLHF,TGTGCCAGCAGGCCTGGGACAGATAATTCACCCCTCCACTTT
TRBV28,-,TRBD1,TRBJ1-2,CASSSPGGGNGYTF,TGTGCCAGCAGTTCCCCAGGGGGGGGGAATGGCTACACCTTC
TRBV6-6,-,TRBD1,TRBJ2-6,CASSQPGQGSHSGANVLTF,TGTGCCAGCAGTCAACCAGGACAGGGATCCCACTCCGGGGCCAACGTCCTGACTTTC
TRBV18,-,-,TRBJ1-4,CASSPSQGIEKLFF,TGTGCCAGCTCACCCTCCCAGGGGATTGAAAAACTGTTTTTT
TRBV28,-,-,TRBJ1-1,CASIQVNGNTEAFF,TGTGCCAGCATACAGGTGAATGGGAACACTGAAGCTTTCTTT
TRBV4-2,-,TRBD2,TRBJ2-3,CASSQLLAGEKADTQYF,TGTGCCAGCAGCCAATTGCTAGCGGGAGAGAAAGCAGATACGCAGTATTTT
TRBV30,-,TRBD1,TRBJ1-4,CAWTTGVEKLFF,TGTGCCTGGACGACAGGGGTCGAAAAACTGTTTTTT
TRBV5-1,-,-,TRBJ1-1,CASSLGLGDMNTEAFF,TGCGCCAGCAGCTTGGGGCTGGGGGATATGAACACTGAAGCTTTCTTT
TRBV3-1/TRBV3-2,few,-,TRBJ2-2,CASSQEAQRNTGELFF,TGTGCCAGCAGCCAAGAGGCTCAGCGGAACACCGGGGAGCTGTTTTTT
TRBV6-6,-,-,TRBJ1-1,CASSYSGVGTEAFF,TGTGCCAGCAGTTACTCAGGGGTAGGCACTGAAGCTTTCTTT